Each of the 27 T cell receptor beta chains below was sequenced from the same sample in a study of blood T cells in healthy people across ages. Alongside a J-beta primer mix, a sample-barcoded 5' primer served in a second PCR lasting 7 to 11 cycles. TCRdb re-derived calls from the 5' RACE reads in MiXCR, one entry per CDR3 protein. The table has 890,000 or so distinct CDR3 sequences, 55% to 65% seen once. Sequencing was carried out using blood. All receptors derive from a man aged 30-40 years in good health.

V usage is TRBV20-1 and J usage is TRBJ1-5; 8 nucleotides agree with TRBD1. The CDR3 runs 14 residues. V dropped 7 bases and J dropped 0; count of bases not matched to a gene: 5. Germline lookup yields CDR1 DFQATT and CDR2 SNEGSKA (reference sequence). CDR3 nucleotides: TGCAGTGTTACAGACAGGGGTAGCAATCAGCCCCAGCATTTT. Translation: CSVTDRGSNQPQHF.

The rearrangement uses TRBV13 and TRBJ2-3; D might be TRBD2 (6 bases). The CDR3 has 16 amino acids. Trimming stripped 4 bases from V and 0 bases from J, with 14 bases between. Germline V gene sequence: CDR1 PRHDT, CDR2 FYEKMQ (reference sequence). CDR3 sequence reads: CASSSRGFSSTDTQYF. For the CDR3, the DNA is TGTGCCAGCAGCTCCCGGGGGTTCTCTAGCACAGATACGCAGTATTTT.

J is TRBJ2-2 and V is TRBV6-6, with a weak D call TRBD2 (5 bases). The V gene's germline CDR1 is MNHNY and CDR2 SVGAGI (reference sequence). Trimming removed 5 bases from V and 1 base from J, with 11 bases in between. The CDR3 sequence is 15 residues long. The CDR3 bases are TGTGCCAGCAGTATCCGGGGTCAGAACACCGGGGAGCTGTTTTTT. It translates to CASSIRGQNTGELFF.

The CDR3 coding sequence is TGTGCCAGCAGCTTATACCTGGAGGGAGAAACCTATGGCTACACCTTC. Protein sequence: CASSLYLEGETYGYTF. The genes are TRBV7-2 and TRBJ1-2, with D unresolved. The CDR3 extends over 16 amino acids. CDR1 is SGHTA and CDR2 is FQGNSA in the germline V gene. Trimming cost V 2 bases and J 4 bases, with 17 bases left between them.

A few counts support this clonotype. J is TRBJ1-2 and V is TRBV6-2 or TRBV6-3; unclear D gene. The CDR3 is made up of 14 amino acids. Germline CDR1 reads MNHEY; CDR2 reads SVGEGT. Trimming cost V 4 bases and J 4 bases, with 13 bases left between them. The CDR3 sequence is CASSWEPTSYGYTF. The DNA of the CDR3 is TGTGCCAGCAGTTGGGAACCGACTAGCTATGGCTACACCTTC.

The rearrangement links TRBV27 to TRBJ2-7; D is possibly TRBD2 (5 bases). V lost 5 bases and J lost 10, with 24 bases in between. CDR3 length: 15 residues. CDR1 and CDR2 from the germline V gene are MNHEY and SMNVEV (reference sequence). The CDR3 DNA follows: TGTGCCAGCAGTACTAAACCTCTGACTCACTCGGGACAGTACTTC. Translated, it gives CASSTKPLTHSGQYF.

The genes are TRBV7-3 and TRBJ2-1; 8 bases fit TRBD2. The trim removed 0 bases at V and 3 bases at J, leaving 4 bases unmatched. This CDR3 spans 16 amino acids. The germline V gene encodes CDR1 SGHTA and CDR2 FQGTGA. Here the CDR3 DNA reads TGTGCCAGCAGCTTAACGTCGGGGGGGCGCTACAATGAGCAGTTCTTC. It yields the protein CASSLTSGGRYNEQFF.

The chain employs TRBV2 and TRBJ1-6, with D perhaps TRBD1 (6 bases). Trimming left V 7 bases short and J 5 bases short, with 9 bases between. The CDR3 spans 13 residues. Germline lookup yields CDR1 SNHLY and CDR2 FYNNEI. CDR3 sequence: CASKGTNNSPLHF. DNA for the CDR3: TGTGCCAGCAAGGGGACAAATAATTCACCCCTCCACTTT.

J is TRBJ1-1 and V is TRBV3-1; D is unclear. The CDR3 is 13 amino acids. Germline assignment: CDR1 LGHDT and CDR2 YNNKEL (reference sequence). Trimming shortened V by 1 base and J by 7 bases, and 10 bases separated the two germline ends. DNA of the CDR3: TGTGCCAGCAGCCAAGTTTCTGGGTTTGAAGCTTTCTTT. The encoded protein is CASSQVSGFEAFF.

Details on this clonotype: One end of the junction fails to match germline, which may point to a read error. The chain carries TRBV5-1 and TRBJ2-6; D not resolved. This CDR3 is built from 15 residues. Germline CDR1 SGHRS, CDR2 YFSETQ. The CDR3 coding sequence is TGCTCCAGCAGCGCGATAGATTCTGGGGCCAACGTCCTGACTTTC. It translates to CSSSAIDSGANVLTF.

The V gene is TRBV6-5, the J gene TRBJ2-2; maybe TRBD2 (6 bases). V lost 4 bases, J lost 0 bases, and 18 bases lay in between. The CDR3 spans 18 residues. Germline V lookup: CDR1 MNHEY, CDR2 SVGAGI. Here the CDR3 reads CASSWGLSSIANTGELFF. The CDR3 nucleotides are TGTGCCAGCAGTTGGGGACTCAGTTCCATCGCGAACACCGGGGAGCTGTTTTTT.

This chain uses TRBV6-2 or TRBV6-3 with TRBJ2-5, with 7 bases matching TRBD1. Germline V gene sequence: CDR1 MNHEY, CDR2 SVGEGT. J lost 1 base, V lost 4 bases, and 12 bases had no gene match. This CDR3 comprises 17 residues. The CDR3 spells CASSSTWGQQFQETQYF. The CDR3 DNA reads TGTGCCAGCAGTTCTACCTGGGGACAGCAATTCCAAGAGACCCAGTACTTC.

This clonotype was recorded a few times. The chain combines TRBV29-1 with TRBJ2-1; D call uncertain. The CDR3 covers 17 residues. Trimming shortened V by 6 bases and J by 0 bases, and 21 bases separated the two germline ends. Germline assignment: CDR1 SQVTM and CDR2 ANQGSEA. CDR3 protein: CSVAQAGASFSYNEQFF. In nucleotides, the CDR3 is TGCAGCGTGGCCCAGGCAGGAGCAAGCTTCTCCTACAATGAGCAGTTCTTC.

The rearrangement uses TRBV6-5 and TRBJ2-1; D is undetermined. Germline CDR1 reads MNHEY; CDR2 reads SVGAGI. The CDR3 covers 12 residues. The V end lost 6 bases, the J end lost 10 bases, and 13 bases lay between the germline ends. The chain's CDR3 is CASSSRSLEQFF. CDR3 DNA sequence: TGTGCCAGCAGCTCCCGGTCTCTAGAGCAGTTCTTC.

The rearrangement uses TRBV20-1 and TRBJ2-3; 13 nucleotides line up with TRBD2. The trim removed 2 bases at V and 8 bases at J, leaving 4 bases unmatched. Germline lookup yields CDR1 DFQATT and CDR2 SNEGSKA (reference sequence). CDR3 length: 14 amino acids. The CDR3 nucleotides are TGCAGTGCTAGAACTAGCGGGGGGGCGAGTACGCAGTATTTT. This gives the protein CSARTSGGASTQYF.

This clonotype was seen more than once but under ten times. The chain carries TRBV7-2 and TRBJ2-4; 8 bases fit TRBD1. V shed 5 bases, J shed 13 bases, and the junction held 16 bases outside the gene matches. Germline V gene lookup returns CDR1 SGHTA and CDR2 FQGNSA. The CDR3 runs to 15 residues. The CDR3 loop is CASSADRGGGGYQYF. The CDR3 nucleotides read TGTGCCAGCAGCGCCGACAGGGGTGGAGGGGGTTACCAGTACTTC.

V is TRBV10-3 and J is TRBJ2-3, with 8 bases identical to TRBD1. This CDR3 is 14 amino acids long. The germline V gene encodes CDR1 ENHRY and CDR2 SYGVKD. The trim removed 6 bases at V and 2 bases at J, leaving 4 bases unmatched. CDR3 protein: CAISQGQDTDTQYF. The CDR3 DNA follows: TGTGCCATCAGCCAGGGACAGGACACAGATACGCAGTATTTT.

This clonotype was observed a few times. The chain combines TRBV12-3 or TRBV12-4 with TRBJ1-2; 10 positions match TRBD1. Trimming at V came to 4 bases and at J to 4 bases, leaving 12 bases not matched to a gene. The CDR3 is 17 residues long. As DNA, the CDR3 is TGTGCCAGCAGTTCGAGTCCGGGACAGGGGATCTTCTATGGCTACACCTTC. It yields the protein CASSSSPGQGIFYGYTF.

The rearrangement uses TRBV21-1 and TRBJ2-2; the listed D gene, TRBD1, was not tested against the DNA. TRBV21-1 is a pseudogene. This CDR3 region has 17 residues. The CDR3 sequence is CASSKADGQGLTGELFF. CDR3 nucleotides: TGTGCCAGCAGCAAAGCGGACGGACAGGGGCTCACCGGGGAGCTGTTTTTT.

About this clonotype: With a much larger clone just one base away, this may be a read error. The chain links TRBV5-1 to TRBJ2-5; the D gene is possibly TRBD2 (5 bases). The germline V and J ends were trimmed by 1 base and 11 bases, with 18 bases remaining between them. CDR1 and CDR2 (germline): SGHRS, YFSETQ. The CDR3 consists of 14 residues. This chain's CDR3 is CASSLTSVSDEQYF. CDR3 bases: TGCGCCAGCAGCTTGACTAGTGTGTCCGATGAGCAGTACTTC. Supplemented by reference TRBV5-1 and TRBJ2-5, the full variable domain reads KAGVTQTPRYLIKTRGQQVTLSCSPISGHRSVSWYQQTPGQGLQFLFEYFSETQRNKGNFPGRFSGRQFSNSRSEMNVSTLELGDSALYLCASSLTSVSDEQYFGPGTRLLVL.

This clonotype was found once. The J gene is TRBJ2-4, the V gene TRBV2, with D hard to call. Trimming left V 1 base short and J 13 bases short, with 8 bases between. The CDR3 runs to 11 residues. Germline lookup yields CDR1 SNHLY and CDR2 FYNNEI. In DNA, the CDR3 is TGTGCCAGCAGTGAAGTTCGAGAGCAGTACTTC. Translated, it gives CASSEVREQYF.

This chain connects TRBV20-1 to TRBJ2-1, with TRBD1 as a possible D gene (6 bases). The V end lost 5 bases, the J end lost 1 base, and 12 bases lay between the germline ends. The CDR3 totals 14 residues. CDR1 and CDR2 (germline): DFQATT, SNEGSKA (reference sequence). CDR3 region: CSALQGFSYNEQFF. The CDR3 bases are TGCAGTGCTCTGCAGGGGTTTTCCTACAATGAGCAGTTCTTC.

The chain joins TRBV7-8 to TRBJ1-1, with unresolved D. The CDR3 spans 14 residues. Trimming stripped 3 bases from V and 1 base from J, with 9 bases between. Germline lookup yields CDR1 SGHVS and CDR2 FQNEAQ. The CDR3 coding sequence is TGTGCCAGCAGCTTTAGTGGGGAGAACACTGAAGCTTTCTTT. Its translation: CASSFSGENTEAFF.

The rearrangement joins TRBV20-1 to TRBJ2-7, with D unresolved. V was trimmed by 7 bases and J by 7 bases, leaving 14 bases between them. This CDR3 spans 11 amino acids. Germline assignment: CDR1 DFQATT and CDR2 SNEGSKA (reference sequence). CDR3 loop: CSVVVQTEQYF. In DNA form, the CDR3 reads TGCAGTGTAGTGGTCCAGACTGAGCAGTACTTC.

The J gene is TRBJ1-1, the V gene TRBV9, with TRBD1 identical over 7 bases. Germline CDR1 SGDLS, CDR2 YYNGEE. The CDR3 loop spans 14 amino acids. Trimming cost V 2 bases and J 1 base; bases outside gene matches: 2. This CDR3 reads CASSVGTANTEAFF. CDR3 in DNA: TGTGCCAGCAGCGTCGGGACAGCGAACACTGAAGCTTTCTTT.

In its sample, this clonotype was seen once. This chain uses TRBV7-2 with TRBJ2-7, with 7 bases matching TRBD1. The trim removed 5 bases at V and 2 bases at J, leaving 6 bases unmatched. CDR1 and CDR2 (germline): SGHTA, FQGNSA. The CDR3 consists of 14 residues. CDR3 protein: CASSTTGNPYEQYF. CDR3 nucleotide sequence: TGTGCCAGCAGCACGACAGGGAACCCCTACGAGCAGTACTTC.

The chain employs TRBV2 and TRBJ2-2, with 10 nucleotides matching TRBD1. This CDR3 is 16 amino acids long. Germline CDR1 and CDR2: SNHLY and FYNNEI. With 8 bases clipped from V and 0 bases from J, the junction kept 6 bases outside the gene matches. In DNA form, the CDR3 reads TGTGCCAGCCTACCGGGACAGGGGACGAACACCGGGGAGCTGTTTTTT. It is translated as CASLPGQGTNTGELFF. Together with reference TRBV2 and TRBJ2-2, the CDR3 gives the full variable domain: EPEVTQTPSHQVTQMGQEVILRCVPISNHLYFYWYRQILGQKVEFLVSFYNNEISEKSEIFDDQFSVERPDGSNFTLKIRSTKLEDSAMYFCASLPGQGTNTGELFFGEGSRLTVL.